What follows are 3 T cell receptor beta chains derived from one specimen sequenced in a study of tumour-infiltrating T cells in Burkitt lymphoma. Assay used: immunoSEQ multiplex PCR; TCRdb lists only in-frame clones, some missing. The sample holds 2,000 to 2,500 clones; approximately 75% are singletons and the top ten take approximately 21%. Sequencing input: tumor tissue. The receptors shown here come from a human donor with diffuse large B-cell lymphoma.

The CDR3 protein is CASSLTGQGFQPQHF. The CDR3 DNA follows: TGTGCCAGCAGCCTAACGGGACAGGGTTTCCAGCCCCAGCATTTT. The V gene is TRBV7-2, the J gene TRBJ1-5, with TRBD1 matching 9 bases. The V gene's germline CDR1 is SGHTA and CDR2 FQGNSA. The trim removed 5 bases at V and 7 bases at J, leaving 9 bases unmatched. The CDR3 is 15 amino acids.

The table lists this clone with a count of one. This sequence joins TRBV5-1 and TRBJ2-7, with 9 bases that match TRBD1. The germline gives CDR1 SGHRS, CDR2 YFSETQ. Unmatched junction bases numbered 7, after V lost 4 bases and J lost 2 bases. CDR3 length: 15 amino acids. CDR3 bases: TGCGCCAGCAGCACGACCGGGACAGGGCCCTACGAGCAGTACTTC. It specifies CASSTTGTGPYEQYF.

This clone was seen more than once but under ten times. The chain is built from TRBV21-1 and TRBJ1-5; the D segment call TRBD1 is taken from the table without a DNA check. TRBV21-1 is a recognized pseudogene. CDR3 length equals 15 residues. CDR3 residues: CASSTHRDSNQPQHF. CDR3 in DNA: TGTGCCAGCAGCACCCACAGGGATAGCAATCAGCCCCAGCATTTT.